A single sample gave rise to the 29 T cell receptor beta chains below, sequenced in a study of tumor-infiltrating lymphocytes in primary liver carcinoma. RNA and DNA were co-extracted from roughly 20-30 mg of unsorted bulk tissue. Reverse transcription of approximately 500 ng total RNA with a constant-region primer produced TCR beta cDNA. Libraries for TCR beta were built through three nested multiplex PCR rounds, which together made up a slightly modified ARM-PCR procedure. PCR rounds one and two used TRBV1-TRBV30 forward primers with a C-beta reverse primer for approximately 11 cycles each. TCRdb fed the multiplex PCR reads into MiXCR, producing one record per CDR3 protein. The data contain more than 95,000 distinct CDR3 sequences, around 84% of them singletons. The sequenced sample consisted of liver tumor tissue from sampling region 3. Subset specified: tumor region T3, left-lateral pole. Source of these receptors: a man aged 35-49 years with primary liver carcinoma and hepatitis B virus infection.

This clonotype has ten or more counts. The rearrangement uses TRBV6-1 and TRBJ2-3; 7 nucleotides agree with TRBD2. Trimming cost V 1 base and J 4 bases; bases outside gene matches: 2. Germline CDR1 reads MNHNS; CDR2 reads SASEGT. This CDR3 comprises 14 residues. CDR3 DNA: TGTGCCAGCAGTGAAGGCGGGAGCTCAGATACGCAGTATTTT. The encoded protein is CASSEGGSSDTQYF.

Concerning this clonotype itself: A read error may account for a junction end that differs from germline. The rearrangement uses TRBV6-2 or TRBV6-3 and TRBJ2-3; TRBD2 aligns across 7 bases. The V gene's germline CDR1 is MNHEY and CDR2 SVGEGT. There are 16 residues in the CDR3. Here the CDR3 reads CASSYLVGGPTDTQYF. The CDR3 DNA is TGTGCCAGCAGTTACCTAGTGGGAGGGCCGACAGATACGCAATATTTT.

A remark on this clonotype: The junction departs from germline at one end; a sequencing error may be responsible. The chain carries TRBV7-2 and TRBJ2-1, with D possibly being TRBD2 (5 bases). The CDR3 has 13 amino acids. Germline V gene lookup returns CDR1 SGHTA and CDR2 FQGNSA. The CDR3 here is CANSLARFNEQFF. Here the CDR3 DNA reads TGTGCCAACAGCTTAGCGCGATTTAATGAGCAGTTCTTC.

This clonotype came up a few times. The V and J genes are TRBV2 and TRBJ2-1; TRBD2 aligns across 9 bases. Trimming removed 7 bases from V and 6 bases from J; junction bases left unmatched: 10. The germline V gene has CDR1 SNHLY and CDR2 FYNNEI. This CDR3 is built from 15 residues. In DNA form, the CDR3 reads TGTGCCAGCATCCAAAGACTAGCGGACTTCAATGAGCAGTTCTTC. Translating gives CASIQRLADFNEQFF.

This clonotype is medium-sized (0.01 to 0.1%) in the sample. J is TRBJ2-7 and V is TRBV11-2; 10 nucleotides agree with TRBD2. The CDR3 length is 15 residues. Germline CDR1 and CDR2: SGHAT and FQNNGV. J gave up 5 bases and V 0 bases, and 4 bases lay outside the gene matches. The CDR3 region has the DNA TGTGCCAGCAGCTTAGAAGCTAGCGGGAGCCACGAGCAGTACTTC. Translating gives CASSLEASGSHEQYF.

Many counts were recorded for this clonotype. The chain uses TRBV4-2 and TRBJ2-3; TRBD2 is a possible D gene (5 bases). The ends were cut back, 4 bases at V and 0 bases at J, with 11 bases in the middle. CDR3 length: 15 residues. Germline V gene data show CDR1 as LGHNA and CDR2 as YNFKEQ. The CDR3 here is CASSLRGQSTDTQYF. As DNA, the CDR3 is TGTGCCAGCAGCCTAAGAGGGCAGAGCACAGATACGCAGTATTTT.

A word on this clonotype: One base away lies a much larger clone, so this may be a sequencing read error. The genes are TRBV5-1 and TRBJ2-1; D might be TRBD2 (5 bases). The V end lost 3 bases, the J end lost 2 bases, and 9 bases lay between the germline ends. This CDR3 contains 14 residues. CDR1 is SGHRS, CDR2 YFSETQ, per germline. The chain's CDR3 is CASSYWGAYNEQFF. The DNA for the CDR3 is TGCGCCAGCAGCTATTGGGGAGCCTACAATGAGCAGTTCTTC.

For this clonotype: The junction does not match germline at one end; this may be a read error. J is TRBJ2-1 and V is TRBV6-1; D may be TRBD1 or TRBD2 (5 bases each). The CDR3 loop spans 15 amino acids. Germline V CDR1 and CDR2: MNHNS, SASEGT. The CDR3 loop is CVSSRGRESYNEQFF. As DNA, the CDR3 is TGTGTCAGCTCCCGCGGCAGGGAGTCCTACAATGAGCAGTTCTTC.

This clonotype occurred a few times. This chain links TRBV6-1 with TRBJ1-1; maybe TRBD1 (6 bases). Germline V gene sequence: CDR1 MNHNS, CDR2 SASEGT. This CDR3 has 13 residues. V was shortened by 7 bases and J by 5 bases, with 14 bases between the two germline ends. The CDR3 loop reads CASNPTGYTEAFF. The CDR3 bases are TGTGCCAGCAATCCTACAGGGTATACTGAAGCTTTCTTT.

A single count supports this clonotype. A read error may account for a junction end that differs from germline. The CDR3 bases are TGTACCAGTAGCCCCGACTGGGTCTACGAGCATTACTTC. This encodes CTSSPDWVYEHYF. This chain connects TRBV6-2 or TRBV6-3 to TRBJ2-7, with D uncertain. Germline V gene data show CDR1 as MNHEY and CDR2 as SVGEGT. The CDR3 is 13 residues long.

The chain combines TRBV19 with TRBJ2-1; D perhaps matches TRBD2 (6 bases). The end of the DNA fits TRBJ2-7 better, so the J call may be wrong. The CDR3 loop spans 14 amino acids. Germline V lookup: CDR1 LNHDA, CDR2 SQIVND (reference sequence). The CDR3: CASSRLVSGNEQYF. In DNA, the CDR3 is TGTGCCAGTAGTCGACTAGTATCGGGGAATGAGCAGTACTTC.

In the case of this clonotype: Germline and junction disagree at one end, which may indicate a read error. The rearrangement joins TRBV29-1 to TRBJ2-1, with 10 nucleotides matching TRBD2. Germline CDR1 reads SQVTM; CDR2 reads ANQGSEA. CDR3 length: 16 amino acids. CDR3 coding DNA: TGCAGCATTGATTCACTAGCGGGGAATTCCTACAAGGAGCAGCTCTTC. Translated, it gives CSIDSLAGNSYKEQLF.

The chain is built from TRBV6-1 and TRBJ2-7, with 7 positions matching TRBD2. The length of the CDR3 is 13 residues. CDR1 is MNHNS and CDR2 is SASEGT in the germline V gene. For the CDR3, the DNA is TGTGGCAACAGTGAGAGCGGGGACTACGAGCAGTACTTC. It encodes CGNSESGDYEQYF.

Relative to its sample, this clonotype is medium-sized. The rearrangement uses TRBV12-3 or TRBV12-4 and TRBJ2-2, with unresolved D. V lost 4 bases and J 4 bases, leaving 10 bases between the germline ends. This CDR3 is 14 amino acids long. The CDR3 loop is CASSYSVGTGELFF. The CDR3 DNA sequence: TGTGCCAGCAGTTACTCCGTGGGCACCGGGGAGCTGTTTTTT.

This clonotype occurred once. The genes are TRBV5-1 and TRBJ2-5; D might be TRBD1 or TRBD2, each matching 6 bases. V lost 7 bases and J 9 bases, leaving 19 bases between the germline ends. This CDR3 comprises 13 residues. Germline V gene data show CDR1 as SGHRS and CDR2 as YFSETQ. The CDR3 loop is CASSEQGGEAQYF. DNA for the CDR3: TGCGCCAGCTCTGAACAGGGAGGCGAGGCCCAGTACTTC.

The chain links TRBV11-2 to TRBJ1-6; D unclear. Trimming removed 4 bases from V and 15 bases from J, with 16 bases in between. The CDR3 extends over 13 amino acids. In germline, CDR1 is SGHAT, CDR2 FQNNGV. CDR3 sequence: CASSSEWGSFLHF. Written as DNA, the CDR3 is TGTGCCAGCAGCTCCGAGTGGGGTTCATTCCTCCACTTT.

On this clonotype itself: With a much larger clone just one base away, this may be a read error. This chain joins TRBV4-2 and TRBJ2-7; the D gene could be TRBD1 or TRBD2 (5 bases each). This CDR3 spans 15 amino acids. From germline, CDR1 is LGHNA and CDR2 YNFKEQ. Here the CDR3 DNA reads TGTACCAGCAGCCAAGGGGCAGCGGACAACCTCGAGCAGTACTTC. It codes for CTSSQGAADNLEQYF.

Notes on this clonotype: Germline is not matched at one junction end, which may reflect a read error. V and J are TRBV6-1 and TRBJ1-1; possibly TRBD1 for D (5 bases). CDR1 and CDR2 from the germline V gene are MNHNS and SASEGT. The CDR3 is 16 residues long. The CDR3 DNA is TGTGCCAGTAGTGCGACTCGACCGGGACGGGGCACTGAAACTTTCTTT. It is translated as CASSATRPGRGTETFF.

This clonotype is a singleton in its sample. V and J are TRBV28 and TRBJ1-5, with D perhaps TRBD1 (5 bases). From germline, CDR1 is MDHEN and CDR2 SYDVKM. The CDR3 totals 16 residues. Trimming removed 5 bases from V and 16 bases from J, with 30 bases in between. The CDR3 loop reads CASSVVYSKGYQPNHF. Here the CDR3 DNA reads TGTGCCAGCAGTGTCGTGTATAGTAAGGGGTATCAGCCAAATCATTTT.

By proportion, this clonotype is medium-sized. In DNA form, the CDR3 reads TGCAGCGTTTCACTTGACGGGTACTACTATGGCTACACCTTC. It translates to CSVSLDGYYYGYTF. The genes are TRBV29-1 and TRBJ1-2; D gene ambiguous. The V end was cut by 5 bases, the J end by 3 bases, with 16 bases between. CDR1 SQVTM and CDR2 ANQGSEA come from the germline V gene. This CDR3 has 14 residues.

Ten or more counts support this clonotype. CDR3 nucleotide sequence: TGTGCCTGGAGTGGAGGCAGGGCCTACGAGCAGTACTTC. This gives the protein CAWSGGRAYEQYF. This sequence joins TRBV30 and TRBJ2-7; D is perhaps TRBD1 (5 bases). CDR3 length: 13 amino acids. The germline gives CDR1 GTSNPN, CDR2 SVGIG (reference sequence). Trimming cost V 1 base and J 2 bases, with 9 bases left between them.

The chain employs TRBV28 and TRBJ2-7; 8 positions match TRBD1. The CDR3 is made up of 13 amino acids. V dropped 6 bases and J dropped 9; count of bases not matched to a gene: 10. Germline V gene data show CDR1 as MDHEN and CDR2 as SYDVKM. CDR3: CASSPDRVNGQYF. The CDR3 DNA follows: TGTGCCAGCAGCCCGGACAGGGTGAATGGGCAGTACTTC.

As to this clonotype: The junction differs from germline at one of its ends, possibly a read error. V usage is TRBV11-1 and J usage is TRBJ2-1, with TRBD2 matching 9 bases. Per germline, CDR1 SGHAT and CDR2 FQDESV (reference sequence). The length of the CDR3 is 16 residues. In DNA form, the CDR3 reads TGTGCCGGCACCCCCATAGCGGGAGCATATTACAATGAGCAATTCTTC. Residues: CAGTPIAGAYYNEQFF.

Points on this clonotype: A much larger clone is a single base away; this may be a read error. The V gene is TRBV24-1, the J gene TRBJ2-5; TRBD1 matches at 7 bases. CDR1 KGHDR and CDR2 SFDVKD come from the germline V gene. CDR3 size: 14 residues. This CDR3 reads CATREHTGVGTQYF. The CDR3 region has the DNA TGTGCCACCCGTGAGCACACAGGGGTGGGGACCCAGTACTTC.

The V gene is TRBV29-1, the J gene TRBJ2-1; 7 nucleotides align to TRBD2. The V segment lost 8 bases and the J segment 9 bases; nucleotides outside the gene matches: 22. Germline CDR1 is SQVTM and CDR2 is ANQGSEA. The CDR3 length is 16 residues. CDR3 bases: TGCAGCATTAGGACTAGTGGGAGAGGACTTTTGAGTGAGCAGTTCTTC. Protein product: CSIRTSGRGLLSEQFF.

As for this clonotype: The junction differs from germline at one of its ends, possibly a read error. This chain connects TRBV7-9 to TRBJ2-2; TRBD1 matches at 8 bases. The CDR3 extends over 15 amino acids. The germline V gene encodes CDR1 SEHNR and CDR2 FQNEAQ (reference sequence). CDR3 nucleotide sequence: TGTGCGAGCAGACCGGGACAGGCGGGGACCGGGCAGCAGTTTTTT. Translation gives CASRPGQAGTGQQFF.

As concerns this clonotype: A single base separates this from a much larger clone, so it may be a read error. This rearrangement joins TRBV28 to TRBJ1-3; D remains unclear. The length of the CDR3 is 14 residues. Germline assignment: CDR1 MDHEN and CDR2 SYDVKM. The CDR3 region is CAISLPGSGNTIYF. DNA for the CDR3: TGTGCCATCAGTTTACCGGGCTCTGGAAACACCATATATTTT.

In this sample, this clonotype turned up once. The junction departs from the called germline gene at one end, perhaps through a read error. The chain links TRBV4-2 to TRBJ2-1; tentative D call: TRBD2 (6 bases). Germline assignment: CDR1 LGHNA and CDR2 YNFKEQ. This CDR3 has 14 residues. The DNA for the CDR3 is TGTACTAGCAGCCAAGAACTAGAAACGAATGAGCAATTCTTC. Its translation is CTSSQELETNEQFF.

CDR3 region: CASSLRTYEQYF. CDR3 DNA: TGCGCCAGCAGCTTGCGCACCTACGAGCAGTACTTC. The rearrangement joins TRBV5-1 to TRBJ2-7; D not certain. CDR3 size: 12 residues. Germline V gene lookup returns CDR1 SGHRS and CDR2 YFSETQ. V was clipped by 1 base and J by 2 bases, with 4 bases between them.